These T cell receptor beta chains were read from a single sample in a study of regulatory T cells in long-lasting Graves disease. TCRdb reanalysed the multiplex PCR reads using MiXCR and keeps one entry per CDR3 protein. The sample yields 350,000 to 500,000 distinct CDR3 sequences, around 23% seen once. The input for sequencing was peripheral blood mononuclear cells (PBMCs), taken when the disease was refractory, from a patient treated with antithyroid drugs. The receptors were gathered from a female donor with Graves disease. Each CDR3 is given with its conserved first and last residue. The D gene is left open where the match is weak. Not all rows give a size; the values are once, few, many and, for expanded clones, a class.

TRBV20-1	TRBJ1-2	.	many	CSDGDNYGYTF	TGCAGCGATGGGGACAATTATGGCTACACCTTC
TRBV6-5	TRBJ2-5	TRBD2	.	CATRGLAGLGGETQYF	TGTGCCACCAGGGGACTAGCGGGACTGGGGGGAGAGACCCAGTACTTC
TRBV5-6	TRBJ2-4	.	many	CASSPGGGNIQYF	TGTGCCAGCAGCCCTGGAGGGGGGAACATTCAGTACTTC
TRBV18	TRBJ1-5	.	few	CASSRDAKNSNQPQHF	TGTGCCAGCTCACGGGACGCAAAGAATAGCAATCAGCCCCAGCATTTT
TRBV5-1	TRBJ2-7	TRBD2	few	CASSLEGSGRARLYEQYF	TGCGCCAGCAGCTTGGAGGGTAGCGGGAGGGCTCGACTCTACGAGCAGTACTTC
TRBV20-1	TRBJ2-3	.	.	CSARDTFGAFGADTQYF	TGCAGTGCTAGAGATACGTTCGGGGCATTCGGCGCAGATACGCAGTATTTT
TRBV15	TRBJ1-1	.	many	CATSSKTGPTEAFF	TGTGCCACCAGCAGCAAGACAGGCCCGACTGAAGCTTTCTTT
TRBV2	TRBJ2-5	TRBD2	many	CASSGLAPYQQETQYF	TGTGCCAGCAGCGGACTAGCCCCTTACCAACAAGAGACCCAGTACTTC
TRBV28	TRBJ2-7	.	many	CASSSLTGLTQEQYF	TGTGCCAGCAGTTCTCTCACCGGACTGACTCAAGAGCAGTACTTC
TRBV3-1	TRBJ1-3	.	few	CASSQDNNGIRTIYF	TGTGCCAGCAGCCAAGATAATAACGGTATTCGGACCATATATTTT